A single sample gave rise to the 24 T cell receptor beta chains below, sequenced in a study of T cells after yellow fever vaccination. From the 5' RACE reads, TCRdb called clonotypes with MiXCR, one entry per CDR3 protein. Of some 600,000 distinct CDR3 sequences in the sample, roughly a sixth were seen once. The input for sequencing was PBMCs, taken around 5 days after the first yellow fever vaccination. The receptors were sampled from a young man who received the YFV17D yellow fever vaccine.

The chain couples TRBV6-1 to TRBJ2-5; 9 positions agree with TRBD1. V shed 8 bases and J 3 bases; nucleotides not matched to a gene: 4. Per the germline V gene, CDR1 is MNHNS and CDR2 is SASEGT. The CDR3 consists of 13 residues. As DNA, the CDR3 is TGTGCCAGCGGGACAGGGTCGAAAGAGACCCAGTACTTC. Its protein is CASGTGSKETQYF.

The CDR3 nucleotides read TGTGCCAGCAGTGAAAACGTTATCTACGAGCAGTACGTC. Encoded protein: CASSENVIYEQYV. The chain links TRBV6-1 to TRBJ2-7, with D unresolved. Trimming removed 2 bases from V and 3 bases from J, with 8 bases in between. The germline V gene has CDR1 MNHNS and CDR2 SASEGT. This CDR3 spans 13 amino acids.

The J gene is TRBJ1-2, the V gene TRBV12-5; D unclear. This CDR3 has 13 amino acids. CDR1 is LGHNT, CDR2 FRNRAP, per germline. Trimming pared 5 bases from V and 5 bases from J, leaving 12 bases between. The CDR3 sequence is CASGTRVEYGYTF. The CDR3 DNA is TGTGCTAGTGGTACCCGGGTGGAGTATGGCTACACCTTC.

This chain uses TRBV20-1 with TRBJ1-4; 7 bases align to TRBD1. The germline gives CDR1 DFQATT, CDR2 SNEGSKA (reference sequence). This CDR3 has 15 residues. With 0 bases clipped from V and 8 bases from J, the junction kept 9 bases outside the gene matches. The CDR3 coding sequence is TGCAGTGCTAGAGATCGAAACAGGGGAGGCGAAAAACTGTTTTTT. As protein: CSARDRNRGGEKLFF.

V gene TRBV20-1 combines with J gene TRBJ1-5, with a possible D match to TRBD1 (5 bases). Germline V lookup: CDR1 DFQATT, CDR2 SNEGSKA (reference sequence). V shed 8 bases and J shed 0 bases, with 14 bases lying between them. The CDR3 covers 14 residues. Written as DNA, the CDR3 is TGCAGTACCGGGGGGACTTATAGCAATCAGCCCCAGCATTTT. It specifies CSTGGTYSNQPQHF.

In its sample, this clonotype was seen once. V gene TRBV30 combines with J gene TRBJ2-7; 8 bases match TRBD1. Germline CDR1 is GTSNPN and CDR2 is SVGIG (reference sequence). This CDR3 contains 14 residues. Unmatched junction bases numbered 7, after V lost 1 base and J lost 5 bases. The CDR3 loop reads CAWSEGQGANEQYF. CDR3 nucleotides: TGTGCCTGGAGTGAAGGGCAGGGGGCCAACGAGCAGTACTTC.

This clonotype was recorded a few times. This sequence joins TRBV4-2 and TRBJ2-5; 8 nucleotides align to TRBD2. Germline loops: CDR1 LGHNA, CDR2 YNFKEQ. CDR3 length equals 16 residues. Germline trimming cut 3 bases from V and 3 bases from J; bases unmatched to any gene: 9. Here the CDR3 reads CASSQDRAGVKETQYF. The CDR3 DNA follows: TGTGCCAGCAGCCAGGATCGAGCGGGGGTCAAAGAGACCCAGTACTTC.

In its sample, this clonotype was seen a few times. This chain joins TRBV3-1 and TRBJ1-4, with 7 bases lining up with TRBD1. The CDR3 is made up of 12 amino acids. The V segment lost 4 bases and the J segment 10 bases; nucleotides outside the gene matches: 3. Germline assignment: CDR1 LGHDT and CDR2 YNNKEL (reference sequence). The CDR3 DNA sequence: TGTGCCAGCAGCCCCGAGGGGGCAAAACTGTTTTTT. Its protein product is CASSPEGAKLFF. The full variable domain, its missing parts supplied by reference TRBV3-1 and TRBJ1-4, is DTAVSQTPKYLVTQMGNDKSIKCEQNLGHDTMYWYKQDSKKFLKIMFSYNNKELIINETVPNRFSPKSPDKAHLNLHINSLELGDSAVYFCASSPEGAKLFFGSGTQLSVL.

J is TRBJ2-3 and V is TRBV5-4; no definite D call. CDR1 is SGHNT, CDR2 YYREEE, per germline (reference sequence). The CDR3 has 13 residues. The V end was cut by 7 bases, the J end by 1 base, with 10 bases between. CDR3 residues: CASGLEGTDTQYF. The CDR3 nucleotides are TGTGCCAGCGGTCTAGAGGGCACAGATACGCAGTATTTT.

This sequence joins TRBV5-1 and TRBJ1-1; a weak D match, TRBD1 (5 bases). Germline V gene lookup returns CDR1 SGHRS and CDR2 YFSETQ. Trimming left V 5 bases short and J 4 bases short, with 21 bases between. The CDR3 loop spans 16 amino acids. The CDR3 loop reads CASRSRLSGASTEAFF. For the CDR3, the DNA is TGCGCCAGCAGATCCCGGCTCTCTGGGGCGAGCACTGAAGCTTTCTTT.

This clonotype was found a few times. J is TRBJ1-4 and V is TRBV11-2; D remains ambiguous. The germline V gene has CDR1 SGHAT and CDR2 FQNNGV. V gave up 3 bases and J gave up 7 bases, with 6 bases separating them. The CDR3 has 12 amino acids. The CDR3 bases are TGTGCCAGCAGCTTCGTGGGTGAAAAACTGTTTTTT. This encodes CASSFVGEKLFF.

This clonotype was picked up a small number of times. The chain employs TRBV4-3 and TRBJ2-2; D is unclear. Trimming removed 0 bases at V and 5 bases at J, with 13 bases between. In germline, CDR1 is LGHNA, CDR2 YSLEER. The CDR3 has 16 amino acids. CDR3 sequence: CASSQDYAYPTGELFF. The CDR3 DNA sequence: TGCGCCAGCAGCCAAGATTATGCCTACCCAACCGGGGAGCTGTTTTTT.

The chain combines TRBV4-1 with TRBJ2-7, with 9 bases identical to TRBD2. CDR1 is MGHRA, CDR2 YSYEKL, per germline. The V gene end was trimmed by 1 base and the J gene end by 4 bases; junction bases not matched to a gene: 11. CDR3 length equals 17 residues. The CDR3 region is CASSQAISGGLGYEQYV. The CDR3 nucleotides read TGCGCCAGCAGCCAAGCAATAAGCGGGGGGCTCGGGTACGAGCAGTACGTC.

This clonotype has just a few counts. J is TRBJ1-1 and V is TRBV5-1; D remains ambiguous. The CDR3 totals 13 residues. CDR1 is SGHRS, CDR2 YFSETQ, per germline. V was pared by 0 bases and J by 7 bases, with 10 bases between. The CDR3: CASSLGTGNEAFF. The CDR3 coding sequence is TGCGCCAGCAGCTTGGGAACGGGGAATGAAGCTTTCTTT.

The chain recombines TRBV7-2 with TRBJ1-4; D may be TRBD1 (5 bases). Germline loops: CDR1 SGHTA, CDR2 FQGNSA. V gave up 5 bases and J gave up 8 bases, with 15 bases separating them. The CDR3 covers 14 residues. CDR3 residues: CASSPRGDVEKLFF. In nucleotides, the CDR3 is TGTGCCAGCAGCCCGCGGGGGGACGTCGAAAAACTGTTTTTT.

This rearrangement joins TRBV30 to TRBJ2-1, with TRBD2 matching over 10 bases. This CDR3 region has 13 residues. Germline V CDR1 and CDR2: GTSNPN, SVGIG (reference sequence). The V and J ends lost 4 bases and 7 bases, in that order; junction bases with no gene match: 4. In DNA form, the CDR3 reads TGTGCCTGGACGGCTAGCGGGAGAAATGAGCAGTTCTTC. It specifies CAWTASGRNEQFF.

The J gene is TRBJ2-2, the V gene TRBV30; D may correspond to TRBD1 or TRBD2 (6 bases each). CDR1 GTSNPN and CDR2 SVGIG come from the germline V gene (reference sequence). The CDR3 is made up of 16 amino acids. Deletions cut 3 bases from V and 7 bases from J, with 21 bases between. CDR3 sequence: CAWSTTGAGRIGELFF. The CDR3 DNA reads TGTGCCTGGAGCACTACGGGGGCAGGGCGTATCGGGGAGCTGTTTTTT.

This clonotype turned up a few times. The gene calls are TRBV21-1 and TRBJ2-6. TRBV21-1 is a pseudogene locus. The CDR3 is 18 residues long. CDR3 sequence (DNA): TGTGCCAGCAGCAAAGAAGAGAAGGTCTCCTCTGGGGCCAACGTCCTGACTTTC. Protein product: CASSKEEKVSSGANVLTF.

The chain couples TRBV7-9 to TRBJ2-4, with 8 nucleotides matching TRBD2. This CDR3 has 17 amino acids. V lost 5 bases, J lost 3 bases, and 12 bases stayed unmatched. Germline CDR1 reads SEHNR; CDR2 reads FQNEAQ (reference sequence). Here the CDR3 reads CASSPAFGGVVKNIQYF. The CDR3 DNA sequence: TGTGCCAGCAGCCCGGCCTTCGGGGGGGTGGTCAAAAACATTCAGTACTTC.

This clonotype was seen a handful of times. The chain recombines TRBV6-5 with TRBJ1-4, with TRBD1 identical over 9 bases. V was clipped by 0 bases and J by 5 bases; unmatched bases: 7. The germline V gene has CDR1 MNHEY and CDR2 SVGAGI. The CDR3 has 17 amino acids. The CDR3 loop reads CASSYSSPGTGNEKLFF. The CDR3 DNA follows: TGTGCCAGCAGTTACTCGTCGCCTGGGACAGGGAATGAAAAACTGTTTTTT.

The rearrangement joins TRBV12-3 or TRBV12-4 to TRBJ2-1; D gene ambiguous. V was shortened by 3 bases and J by 9 bases, with 9 bases between the two germline ends. The CDR3 is made up of 12 amino acids. CDR3 loop: CASSFQRGEQFF. CDR3 DNA: TGTGCCAGCAGTTTCCAGCGAGGTGAGCAGTTCTTC.

DNA of the CDR3: TGTGCCAGCAGTTACTGGACAGGGGAAACTGAAGCTTTCTTT. It yields the protein CASSYWTGETEAFF. The chain links TRBV6-5 to TRBJ1-1; TRBD1 agrees at 9 bases. The V segment lost 1 base and the J segment 5 bases; nucleotides outside the gene matches: 2. Germline-derived CDR1 and CDR2 are MNHEY and SVGAGI. This CDR3 is 14 amino acids long.

A few counts support this clonotype. This chain links TRBV13 with TRBJ2-1, with D perhaps TRBD2 (5 bases). Per the germline V gene, CDR1 is PRHDT and CDR2 is FYEKMQ (reference sequence). This CDR3 contains 14 residues. Trimming took 4 bases from V and 7 from J, leaving 14 bases between them. The CDR3: CASSSPGRRNEQFF. The CDR3 DNA reads TGTGCCAGCAGCTCCCCCGGCCGGAGGAATGAGCAGTTCTTC.

V and J are TRBV4-3 and TRBJ2-1; D unclear. The CDR3 has 16 residues. Germline assignment: CDR1 LGHNA and CDR2 YSLEER. V lost 5 bases and J lost 0, with 14 bases in between. Here the CDR3 reads CASSGLVLSSYNEQFF. The CDR3 nucleotides read TGCGCCAGCAGCGGCCTTGTCCTTAGCTCCTACAATGAGCAGTTCTTC.